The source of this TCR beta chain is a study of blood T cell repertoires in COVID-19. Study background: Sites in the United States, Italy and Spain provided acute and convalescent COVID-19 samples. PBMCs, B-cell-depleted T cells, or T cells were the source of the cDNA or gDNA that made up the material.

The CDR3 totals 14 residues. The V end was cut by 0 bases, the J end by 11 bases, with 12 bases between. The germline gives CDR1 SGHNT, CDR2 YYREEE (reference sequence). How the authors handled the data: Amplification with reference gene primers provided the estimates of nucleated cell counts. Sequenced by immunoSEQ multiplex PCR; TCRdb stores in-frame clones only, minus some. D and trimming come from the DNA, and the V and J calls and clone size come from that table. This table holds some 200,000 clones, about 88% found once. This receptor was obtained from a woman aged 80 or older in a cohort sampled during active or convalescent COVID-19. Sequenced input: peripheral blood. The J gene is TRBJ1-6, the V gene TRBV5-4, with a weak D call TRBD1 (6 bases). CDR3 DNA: TGTGCCAGCAGCTTGGACAGGGTGGGAACACCCCTCCACTTT. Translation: CASSLDRVGTPLHF.